Presented here are 7 T cell receptor beta chains from one specimen sequenced in a study of cytomegalovirus exposure and HLA in healthy donors (dated by TCRdb to about 2017). Library creation used the immunoSEQ multiplex PCR assay. A mixture of 60 forward primers for TCR Vbeta segments and 13 reverse primers for TCR Jbeta segments was used in the multiplex PCR. The clones in this table, taken by TCRdb from immuneACCESS, are in-frame only. Not every clone is retained; where verified, under half of the shortfall comes from an unresolved V gene, and the cause of the rest is unknown. Here the sample has 100,000 to 150,000 clones; under 90% occur a single time. The ten largest clonotypes hold roughly 4.2% of the sample. Material for sequencing was PBMCs. Receptors originate from a woman between 40 and 55 years old in good health and CMV-seronegative.

The V gene is TRBV7-9, the J gene TRBJ2-1, with 11 bases that match TRBD2. J gave up 13 bases and V 6 bases, and 5 bases lay outside the gene matches. The CDR3 extends over 12 amino acids. Per the germline V gene, CDR1 is SEHNR and CDR2 is FQNEAQ (reference sequence). CDR3 DNA sequence: TGTGCCAGCAGTCCACTAGCGGGAGAACAGTTCTTC. This sequence encodes CASSPLAGEQFF.

Details on this clone: The junction departs from germline at one end; a sequencing error may be responsible. The J gene is TRBJ1-4, the V gene TRBV7-7, with no clear D. Germline CDR1 reads SSHAT; CDR2 reads FNYEAQ (reference sequence). The CDR3 runs 13 residues. CDR3: CASSLVLGEKLFF. The DNA of the CDR3 is TGTGCTAGCAGCTTAGTATTGGGCGAAAAACTGTTTTTT.

The genes are TRBV12-2 and TRBJ2-1; the table assigns TRBD2, which was not confirmed against the DNA. TRBV12-2 has pseudogene status. This CDR3 comprises 14 residues. The chain's CDR3 is CASRLGTSVSGQFF. The CDR3 DNA sequence: TGTGCAAGTCGCTTAGGAACTTCTGTTTCTGGGCAGTTCTTC.

This chain uses TRBV18 with TRBJ1-1, with unresolved D. Trimming removed 6 bases at V and 1 base at J, with 12 bases between. This CDR3 has 14 residues. CDR1 is KGHSH, CDR2 LQKENI, per germline. The DNA of the CDR3 is TGTGCCAGCTCCCCTCGGAGGGCGAACACTGAAGCTTTCTTT. Amino acids: CASSPRRANTEAFF.

This rearrangement joins TRBV11-2 to TRBJ1-1; 8 nucleotides agree with TRBD1. The germline V gene encodes CDR1 SGHAT and CDR2 FQNNGV. V lost 5 bases to trimming and J lost 1 base; unmatched junction nucleotides: 9. This CDR3 comprises 16 residues. CDR3 sequence: CASSRTPGTGNTEAFF. The DNA for the CDR3 is TGTGCCAGCAGCAGAACTCCCGGGACAGGGAACACTGAAGCTTTCTTT.

V and J are TRBV4-3 and TRBJ1-5; TRBD1 matches 11 bases. CDR1 and CDR2 from the germline V gene are LGHNA and YSLEER. The CDR3 extends over 15 amino acids. V trimming: 0 bases; J trimming: 6 bases; junction bases outside the gene matches: 1. The CDR3 DNA follows: TGCGCCAGCAGCCAAGATGGGACAGGGGGTCAGCCCCAGCATTTT. Protein: CASSQDGTGGQPQHF.

The chain combines TRBV7-8 with TRBJ2-5, with unresolved D. The CDR3 has 12 residues. CDR1 and CDR2 (germline): SGHVS, FQNEAQ. The V gene lost 1 base and the J gene lost 5 bases, with 5 bases spanning the gap. The CDR3 protein is CASSLDLETQYF. The CDR3 DNA sequence: TGTGCCAGCAGCTTAGATCTGGAGACCCAGTACTTC.